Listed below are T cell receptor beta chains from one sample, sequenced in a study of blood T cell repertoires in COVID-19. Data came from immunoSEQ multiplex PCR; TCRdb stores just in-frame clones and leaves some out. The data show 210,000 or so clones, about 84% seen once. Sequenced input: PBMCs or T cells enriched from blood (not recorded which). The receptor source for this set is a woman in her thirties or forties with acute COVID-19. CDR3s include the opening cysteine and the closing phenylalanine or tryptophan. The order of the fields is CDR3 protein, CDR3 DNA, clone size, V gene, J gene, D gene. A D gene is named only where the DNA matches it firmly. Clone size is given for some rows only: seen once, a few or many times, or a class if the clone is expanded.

cdr3_aa: CSVATGYNSPLHF
cdr3_nt: TGCAGCGTTGCGACAGGGTATAATTCACCCCTCCACTTT
clone_size: -
v_call: TRBV29-1
j_call: TRBJ1-6
d_call: TRBD1

cdr3_aa: CASSPRTYEQYF
cdr3_nt: TGTGCCAGCAGCCCCAGGACCTACGAGCAGTACTTC
clone_size: -
v_call: TRBV2
j_call: TRBJ2-7
d_call: -

cdr3_aa: CASSLATGSRNSPLHF
cdr3_nt: TGTGCCAGCAGCTTGGCGACAGGGTCGCGGAATTCACCCCTCCACTTT
clone_size: once
v_call: TRBV5-6
j_call: TRBJ1-6
d_call: TRBD1

cdr3_aa: CASSQLTGSNNEQFF
cdr3_nt: TGCGCCAGCAGCCAATTGACAGGGTCCAACAATGAGCAGTTCTTC
clone_size: -
v_call: TRBV4-3
j_call: TRBJ2-1
d_call: TRBD1

cdr3_aa: CSGLDGLSGGNTIYF
cdr3_nt: TGCAGCGGCCTGGACGGACTCTCTGGGGGAAACACCATATATTTT
clone_size: -
v_call: TRBV29-1
j_call: TRBJ1-3
d_call: -

cdr3_aa: CACLRGTEAFF
cdr3_nt: TGTGCCTGCCTCAGGGGTACTGAAGCTTTCTTT
clone_size: few
v_call: TRBV30
j_call: TRBJ1-1
d_call: -

cdr3_aa: CASSDGRVGTDTQYF
cdr3_nt: TGTGCCAGCAGTGACGGCAGGGTAGGCACAGATACGCAGTATTTT
clone_size: -
v_call: TRBV6-1
j_call: TRBJ2-3
d_call: -

cdr3_aa: CSVEDASGNGNTIYF
cdr3_nt: TGCAGCGTTGAAGATGCATCAGGGAATGGCAACACCATATATTTT
clone_size: -
v_call: TRBV29-1
j_call: TRBJ1-3
d_call: -

cdr3_aa: CASSSMGGERETQYF
cdr3_nt: TGTGCCAGCAGCTCGATGGGGGGGGAGAGGGAGACCCAGTACTTC
clone_size: -
v_call: TRBV7-8
j_call: TRBJ2-5
d_call: TRBD2

cdr3_aa: CASSFRMKSPLHF
cdr3_nt: TGTGCCAGTAGTTTCAGAATGAAATCACCCCTCCACTTT
clone_size: -
v_call: TRBV19
j_call: TRBJ1-6
d_call: -

cdr3_aa: CASSLDSTSNQPQHF
cdr3_nt: TGTGCCAGCAGCTTAGACTCGACAAGCAATCAGCCCCAGCATTTT
clone_size: -
v_call: TRBV7-8
j_call: TRBJ1-5
d_call: -

cdr3_aa: CASSPGTVFSYEQYF
cdr3_nt: TGTGCCAGCTCACCGGGGACAGTATTTTCCTACGAGCAGTACTTC
clone_size: -
v_call: TRBV18
j_call: TRBJ2-7
d_call: TRBD1

cdr3_aa: CASTDGVYGYTF
cdr3_nt: TGTGCCAGCACCGACGGAGTCTATGGCTACACCTTC
clone_size: once
v_call: TRBV4-2
j_call: TRBJ1-2
d_call: -

cdr3_aa: CASRTVINEKLFF
cdr3_nt: TGTGCCAGTCGGACAGTCATTAATGAAAAACTGTTTTTT
clone_size: -
v_call: TRBV19
j_call: TRBJ1-4
d_call: -

cdr3_aa: CASSLISPYGYTF
cdr3_nt: TGTGCCAGCAGTTTAATTAGTCCCTATGGCTACACCTTC
clone_size: -
v_call: TRBV28
j_call: TRBJ1-2
d_call: -

cdr3_aa: CASSSYLGQGALDYGYTF
cdr3_nt: TGTGCCAGCAGTTCCTACCTCGGACAGGGGGCGTTAGACTATGGCTACACCTTC
clone_size: -
v_call: TRBV28
j_call: TRBJ1-2
d_call: TRBD1

cdr3_aa: CASSLFKLAGGSTDTQYF
cdr3_nt: TGTGCCAGCAGCTTATTTAAGCTAGCGGGGGGTAGCACAGATACGCAGTATTTT
clone_size: -
v_call: TRBV11-2
j_call: TRBJ2-3
d_call: TRBD2

cdr3_aa: CAISEGTSSTDTQYF
cdr3_nt: TGTGCCATCAGTGAGGGGACATCAAGCACAGATACGCAGTATTTT
clone_size: -
v_call: TRBV10-3
j_call: TRBJ2-3
d_call: -

cdr3_aa: CASGDRVGSYEQYF
cdr3_nt: TGTGCCAGCGGGGACAGGGTCGGATCCTACGAGCAGTACTTC
clone_size: many
v_call: TRBV25-1
j_call: TRBJ2-7
d_call: TRBD1

cdr3_aa: CASSSRTSGLETQYF
cdr3_nt: TGTGCCAGCAGTTCCCGGACTAGCGGCCTGGAGACCCAGTACTTC
clone_size: -
v_call: TRBV6-2/TRBV6-3
j_call: TRBJ2-5
d_call: TRBD2

cdr3_aa: CASSRLRTGEAFF
cdr3_nt: TGTGCCAGTAGTCGACTCCGAACAGGTGAAGCTTTCTTT
clone_size: -
v_call: TRBV19
j_call: TRBJ1-1
d_call: -

cdr3_aa: CASRRARESGYPYNEQFF
cdr3_nt: TGCGCCAGCAGGAGGGCTAGAGAAAGCGGCTACCCCTACAATGAGCAGTTCTTC
clone_size: -
v_call: TRBV5-1
j_call: TRBJ2-1
d_call: -

cdr3_aa: CASRKSLFKAGGQQETQYF
cdr3_nt: TGTGCCAGCAGGAAGAGCTTGTTCAAAGCGGGGGGGCAACAAGAGACCCAGTACTTC
clone_size: -
v_call: TRBV7-8
j_call: TRBJ2-5
d_call: TRBD2

cdr3_aa: CASSPRLAGGETQYF
cdr3_nt: TGCGCCAGCAGCCCCAGACTAGCGGGGGGGGAGACCCAGTACTTC
clone_size: -
v_call: TRBV5-1
j_call: TRBJ2-5
d_call: TRBD2

cdr3_aa: CASTERGGTEAFF
cdr3_nt: TGTGCCAGCACCGAGAGAGGGGGCACTGAAGCTTTCTTT
clone_size: -
v_call: TRBV2
j_call: TRBJ1-1
d_call: -

cdr3_aa: CASSRQVTGELFF
cdr3_nt: TGTGCCAGTAGTAGACAGGTTACCGGGGAGCTGTTTTTT
clone_size: -
v_call: TRBV19
j_call: TRBJ2-2
d_call: -

cdr3_aa: CASSQGAWDYGYTF
cdr3_nt: TGTGCCAGCAGTCAGGGGGCGTGGGACTATGGCTACACCTTC
clone_size: -
v_call: TRBV28
j_call: TRBJ1-2
d_call: TRBD1

cdr3_aa: CASSLHTDRGEAFF
cdr3_nt: TGCGCCAGCAGCTTACACACGGACAGGGGTGAAGCTTTCTTT
clone_size: -
v_call: TRBV5-1
j_call: TRBJ1-1
d_call: TRBD1

cdr3_aa: CAARDTNTGELFF
cdr3_nt: TGTGCCGCTCGGGACACTAACACCGGGGAGCTGTTTTTT
clone_size: once
v_call: TRBV28
j_call: TRBJ2-2
d_call: -

cdr3_aa: CSVGTEPYEQYF
cdr3_nt: TGCAGCGTTGGAACAGAACCATACGAGCAGTACTTC
clone_size: -
v_call: TRBV29-1
j_call: TRBJ2-7
d_call: -

cdr3_aa: CASSEAGGNNQPQHF
cdr3_nt: TGTGCCAGCAGTGAAGCAGGGGGCAACAATCAGCCCCAGCATTTT
clone_size: -
v_call: TRBV6-1
j_call: TRBJ1-5
d_call: TRBD1

cdr3_aa: CASIPKTQGTDGYTF
cdr3_nt: TGTGCCAGTATCCCAAAGACACAGGGAACCGACGGCTACACCTTC
clone_size: -
v_call: TRBV19
j_call: TRBJ1-2
d_call: -

cdr3_aa: CASSSGPDTGELFF
cdr3_nt: TGTGCCAGCAGTTCTGGCCCTGACACCGGGGAGCTGTTTTTT
clone_size: -
v_call: TRBV6-5
j_call: TRBJ2-2
d_call: -

cdr3_aa: CAWGPTGTGLWGNF
cdr3_nt: TGTGCCTGGGGCCCCACCGGGACAGGCCTCTGGGGAAATTTT
clone_size: -
v_call: TRBV30
j_call: TRBJ2-3
d_call: TRBD1

cdr3_aa: CASSAGVDSPLHF
cdr3_nt: TGTGCCAGCAGTGCAGGGGTTGACTCACCCCTCCACTTT
clone_size: -
v_call: TRBV12-3/TRBV12-4
j_call: TRBJ1-6
d_call: -

cdr3_aa: CASSVDSYGYTF
cdr3_nt: TGTGCCAGCAGCGTGGACAGCTATGGCTACACCTTC
clone_size: -
v_call: TRBV5-5
j_call: TRBJ1-2
d_call: -

cdr3_aa: CASSLLPGTGLNTGELFF
cdr3_nt: TGTGCCAGCAGCTTACTTCCCGGGACAGGGTTGAACACCGGGGAGCTGTTTTTT
clone_size: -
v_call: TRBV7-3
j_call: TRBJ2-2
d_call: TRBD1

cdr3_aa: CASSLFGDNYGYTF
cdr3_nt: TGCGCCAGCAGCTTGTTCGGGGATAACTATGGCTACACCTTC
clone_size: -
v_call: TRBV5-1
j_call: TRBJ1-2
d_call: -

cdr3_aa: CASSLQGGSPLHF
cdr3_nt: TGTGCCAGCAGCTTGCAGGGTGGTTCACCCCTCCACTTT
clone_size: -
v_call: TRBV5-4
j_call: TRBJ1-6
d_call: -

cdr3_aa: CAWRFGGQGANNYGYTF
cdr3_nt: TGTGCCTGGAGGTTTGGGGGACAGGGGGCGAATAACTATGGCTACACCTTC
clone_size: -
v_call: TRBV30
j_call: TRBJ1-2
d_call: TRBD1

cdr3_aa: CASSQVPGSPSGYTF
cdr3_nt: TGCGCCAGCAGCCAAGTTCCCGGGTCCCCCTCCGGCTACACCTTC
clone_size: -
v_call: TRBV4-3
j_call: TRBJ1-2
d_call: -

cdr3_aa: CASSPHPGTRGNSPLHF
cdr3_nt: TGTGCCAGCAGTCCACACCCCGGGACCCGGGGGAATTCACCCCTCCACTTT
clone_size: once
v_call: TRBV28
j_call: TRBJ1-6
d_call: -